This T cell receptor (beta chain) is from a study of T cells in women clearing cervical HPV infection. Across the whole study: Donors had HPV16-related CIN3 or worse; 2 had invasive cancer. Controls' single incident HPV16 infection cleared within 12 months without precancer. For cases, blood was sampled a median about 140 days after lesion detection, interquartile range roughly 85 to 220 days.

Regarding this clone: The CDR3 end falls 3 residues outside the read, so it is completed with the germline J gene.

Repertoires were generated with immunoSEQ multiplex PCR, while TCRdb's copy carries only in-frame clones and drops some. Its listing shows tens of thousands of clones. The CDR3 totals 14 residues. After removal of 6 bases from V and 3 bases from J, the junction contained 8 bases not matched to a gene. CDR1 is DFQATT, CDR2 SNEGSKA, per germline (reference sequence). V is TRBV20-1 and J is TRBJ1-5; 7 nucleotides line up with TRBD1. Sample: blood buffy coat. This clonotype was obtained from a woman aged 18 to 75 with a cervical HPV16 infection that either progressed to CIN3+ or cleared (not recorded which). The CDR3 spells CSAVRGRNNQPQHF. CDR3 DNA (partial): TGCAGTGCGGTGAGGGGGCGAAACAATCAGCCC.